What follows are 25 T cell receptor beta chains derived from one specimen sequenced in a study of shared clonotypes between healthy human individuals. It was CD45RO-negative cells, positively selected for CCR7, that made up naive CD8 cells, with terminally differentiated effector memory CD45RA+ cells excluded. TCRdb's copy holds only in-frame clones and misses some; the assay was immunoSEQ multiplex PCR. This repertoire shows approximately 1.9 million clones, about 94% found once; its top ten account for around 1.7%. The source material was naive CD8+ T cells from PBMCs. The receptor source for this set is a man younger than 30 in good health. Some clones in this sample may be carry-over from other donors' samples.

V is TRBV11-2 and J is TRBJ1-2; D is uncertain. V was clipped by 3 bases and J by 7 bases, with 9 bases between them. The CDR3 runs 12 residues. From germline, CDR1 is SGHAT and CDR2 FQNNGV. The CDR3 spells CASSLVNGGYTF. In DNA, the CDR3 is TGTGCCAGCAGCTTGGTTAACGGTGGCTACACCTTC. The variable domain in full, completed from reference TRBV11-2 and TRBJ1-2, reads EAGVAQSPRYKIIEKRQSVAFWCNPISGHATLYWYQQILGQGPKLLIQFQNNGVVDDSQLPKDRFSAERLKGVDSTLKIQPAKLEDSAVYLCASSLVNGGYTFGSGTRLTVV.

The V call is TRBV14, the J call TRBJ2-7, with no clear D. The ends were cut back, 7 bases at V and 3 bases at J, with 7 bases in the middle. The CDR3 is made up of 11 amino acids. Germline loops: CDR1 SGHDN, CDR2 FVKESK. The CDR3 here is CASTPHYEQYF. CDR3 bases: TGTGCCAGCACCCCACACTACGAGCAGTACTTC.

The chain employs TRBV21-1 and TRBJ2-7; TRBD1 was called by the table and not checked on the DNA. TRBV21-1 is flagged as a pseudogene. This CDR3 region has 15 residues. The CDR3 bases are TGTGCCAGCAGCAAAGGGAGGGGGGACAGTTACGAGCAGTACTTC. Translation: CASSKGRGDSYEQYF.

The CDR3 is CASSLGQTANYGYTF. Written as DNA, the CDR3 is TGCGCCAGCAGCTTGGGTCAGACAGCTAACTATGGCTACACCTTC. J is TRBJ1-2 and V is TRBV5-1, with a weak D call TRBD1 (5 bases). The germline CDR1 and CDR2 sequences are SGHRS and YFSETQ. V was pared by 0 bases and J by 0 bases, with 9 bases between. The CDR3 contains 15 residues.

This clone was detected only once. This chain joins TRBV2 and TRBJ2-5; weak D call: TRBD2 (6 bases). The V end lost 6 bases, the J end lost 0 bases, and 14 bases lay between the germline ends. CDR3 length: 15 amino acids. Germline assignment: CDR1 SNHLY and CDR2 FYNNEI. The CDR3 DNA reads as TGTGCCAGCAGGCGGGGCGGAGGGAACCAAGAGACCCAGTACTTC. Amino acids: CASRRGGGNQETQYF.

This chain connects TRBV28 to TRBJ1-1, with TRBD1 matching over 8 bases. V shed 1 base, J shed 5 bases, and the junction held 6 bases outside the gene matches. The CDR3 length is 15 residues. Germline lookup yields CDR1 MDHEN and CDR2 SYDVKM. DNA for the CDR3: TGTGCCAGCAGTTTATTAACAGGGGGTTGGACTGAAGCTTTCTTT. Amino acids: CASSLLTGGWTEAFF.

J is TRBJ1-3 and V is TRBV27; no clear D. Trimming stripped 4 bases from V and 0 bases from J, with 16 bases between. Germline CDR1 is MNHEY and CDR2 is SMNVEV (reference sequence). This CDR3 has 17 residues. CDR3 loop: CASSSTPEGYSGNTIYF. CDR3 DNA sequence: TGTGCCAGCAGTTCGACCCCGGAGGGATACTCTGGAAACACCATATATTTT.

The V call is TRBV19, the J call TRBJ2-2; 10 bases are shared with TRBD1. In germline, CDR1 is LNHDA, CDR2 SQIVND (reference sequence). CDR3 length equals 18 residues. The V gene end was trimmed by 5 bases and the J gene end by 1 base; junction bases not matched to a gene: 10. DNA of the CDR3: TGTGCCAGTAGTTCGGGACAGGGGTGGAAAAAGAACACCGGGGAGCTGTTTTTT. Translating gives CASSSGQGWKKNTGELFF.

The chain links TRBV19 to TRBJ1-5; 9 bases match TRBD1. The CDR3 runs 14 residues. Per the germline V gene, CDR1 is LNHDA and CDR2 is SQIVND (reference sequence). The J segment lost 5 bases and the V segment lost 6 bases, leaving 5 bases of the junction unmatched. This CDR3 reads CASRGTGMHQPQHF. The CDR3 DNA is TGTGCCAGTAGGGGGACAGGGATGCATCAGCCCCAGCATTTT.

This chain uses TRBV9 with TRBJ1-2, with TRBD1 matching over 10 bases. The J segment lost 3 bases and the V segment lost 2 bases, leaving 4 bases of the junction unmatched. The CDR3 consists of 15 residues. CDR1 SGDLS and CDR2 YYNGEE come from the germline V gene. Written as DNA, the CDR3 is TGTGCCAGCAGCGTCGGACAGGGGGTTTACTATGGCTACACCTTC. It translates to CASSVGQGVYYGYTF.

V and J are TRBV7-2 and TRBJ1-1; D is perhaps TRBD1 (5 bases). CDR3 size: 14 residues. Trimming removed 1 base from V and 10 bases from J, with 16 bases in between. Germline CDR1 and CDR2: SGHTA and FQGNSA. The DNA of the CDR3 is TGTGCCAGCAGCTTAGGTCTGGGACCGGTTGGAGCTTTCTTT. Protein sequence: CASSLGLGPVGAFF.

This chain connects TRBV19 to TRBJ2-6; unclear D gene. Trimming left V 6 bases short and J 0 bases short, with 9 bases between. CDR1 and CDR2 from the germline V gene are LNHDA and SQIVND (reference sequence). The CDR3 runs 15 residues. This CDR3 reads CASSRTASGANVLTF. CDR3 nucleotide sequence: TGTGCCAGTAGCCGGACCGCCTCTGGGGCCAACGTCCTGACTTTC.

Notes on this clone: The identical CDR3 is also encoded by other nucleotide sequences in the sample. The gene calls are TRBV11-2 and TRBJ2-7, with D uncertain. Germline assignment: CDR1 SGHAT and CDR2 FQNNGV. The ends were cut back, 1 base at V and 6 bases at J, with 7 bases in the middle. The CDR3 runs 12 residues. CDR3 amino acids: CASSLGSGEQYF. The CDR3 region has the DNA TGTGCCAGCAGCTTAGGATCGGGCGAGCAGTACTTC.

In regard to this clone: Distinct nucleotide sequences in the sample also encode this CDR3. V usage is TRBV9 and J usage is TRBJ2-1, with D hard to call. V was pared by 2 bases and J by 4 bases, with 13 bases between. Looked up from germline, CDR1 is SGDLS and CDR2 is YYNGEE. CDR3 length: 15 residues. The CDR3 nucleotides are TGTGCCAGCAGCGTCGGCTCCTCAAGTTACAATGAGCAGTTCTTC. It yields the protein CASSVGSSSYNEQFF. Combining the CDR3 with reference TRBV9 and TRBJ2-1 gives the whole variable domain DSGVTQTPKHLITATGQRVTLRCSPRSGDLSVYWYQQSLDQGLQFLIQYYNGEERAKGNILERFSAQQFPDLHSELNLSSLELGDSALYFCASSVGSSSYNEQFFGPGTRLTVL.

The rearrangement uses TRBV5-6 and TRBJ1-2; a weak D match, TRBD1 (6 bases). The CDR3 has 15 residues. V lost 2 bases and J 4 bases, leaving 15 bases between the germline ends. Germline CDR1 is SGHDT and CDR2 is YYEEEE. CDR3 protein: CASSFVGGESYGYTF. The CDR3 DNA reads as TGTGCCAGCAGCTTTGTCGGGGGCGAATCCTATGGCTACACCTTC.

This chain joins TRBV27 and TRBJ1-2, with 9 bases lining up with TRBD1. The CDR3 contains 15 residues. With V trimmed by 8 bases and J by 4 bases, 11 bases remained unmatched. Germline lookup yields CDR1 MNHEY and CDR2 SMNVEV (reference sequence). The chain's CDR3 is CASGQNTGGLYGYTF. The CDR3 DNA follows: TGTGCCAGCGGCCAGAATACAGGGGGCCTCTATGGCTACACCTTC.

On this clone: This sample includes further DNA sequences coding for the same CDR3. The CDR3 sequence: CASSLTGPGNTIYF. In DNA, the CDR3 is TGTGCCAGCAGCCTGACAGGGCCCGGAAACACCATATATTTT. The chain carries TRBV7-9 and TRBJ1-3; 7 bases fit TRBD1. V shed 5 bases and J 4 bases; nucleotides not matched to a gene: 5. CDR3 length equals 14 residues. Germline values: CDR1 SEHNR, CDR2 FQNEAQ (reference sequence).

The chain has TRBV2 and TRBJ2-1, with 10 bases fitting TRBD2. Germline V gene lookup returns CDR1 SNHLY and CDR2 FYNNEI. J lost 9 bases, V lost 0 bases, and 8 bases had no gene match. The CDR3 is 16 amino acids. Here the CDR3 DNA reads TGTGCCAGCAGTGAAGCGCTACTAGCGGGATCAGGTGAGCAGTTCTTC. Translating it yields CASSEALLAGSGEQFF. Full variable domain (missing parts from reference TRBV2 and TRBJ2-1): EPEVTQTPSHQVTQMGQEVILRCVPISNHLYFYWYRQILGQKVEFLVSFYNNEISEKSEIFDDQFSVERPDGSNFTLKIRSTKLEDSAMYFCASSEALLAGSGEQFFGPGTRLTVL.

This sequence joins TRBV28 and TRBJ1-4; 7 bases agree with TRBD1. Per the germline V gene, CDR1 is MDHEN and CDR2 is SYDVKM. This CDR3 is 15 amino acids long. Trimming took 2 bases from V and 8 from J; bases not matched to a gene: 8. The CDR3 sequence: CASSLVAGGREKLFF. The DNA of the CDR3 is TGTGCCAGCAGTTTAGTGGCAGGGGGTCGGGAAAAACTGTTTTTT. The complete variable domain, with remaining parts taken from reference TRBV28 and TRBJ1-4, reads DVKVTQSSRYLVKRTGEKVFLECVQDMDHENMFWYRQDPGLGLRLIYFSYDVKMKEKGDIPEGYSVSREKKERFSLILESASTNQTSMYLCASSLVAGGREKLFFGSGTQLSVL.

This sequence joins TRBV15 and TRBJ2-1, with D unclear. The CDR3 is 13 residues long. Germline values: CDR1 LNHNV, CDR2 YYDKDF (reference sequence). Trimming took 5 bases from V and 3 from J, leaving 8 bases between them. The CDR3 DNA sequence: TGTGCCACCAGCTTTGGCAGCTACAATGAGCAGTTCTTC. Translated, it gives CATSFGSYNEQFF.

This clone was seen only once. The genes are TRBV7-6 and TRBJ1-3; D remains unclear. The germline V gene has CDR1 SGHVS and CDR2 FNYEAQ. The CDR3 has 12 residues. Trimming removed 7 bases from V and 7 bases from J, with 11 bases in between. As DNA, the CDR3 is TGTGCCAGCAAAAGCCTGGGGAACACCATATATTTT. This gives the protein CASKSLGNTIYF.

Comment on this clone: This same CDR3 is encoded by further DNA sequences in the sample. This chain joins TRBV27 and TRBJ2-6; D is perhaps TRBD1 or TRBD2 (5 bases each). Per germline, CDR1 MNHEY and CDR2 SMNVEV (reference sequence). V lost 3 bases to trimming and J lost 2 bases, with 8 bases between them. This CDR3 has 15 residues. The DNA for the CDR3 is TGTGCCAGCAGTTTGAGAGGGGCTGGGGCCAACGTCCTGACTTTC. Translating it yields CASSLRGAGANVLTF.

Points on this clone: Other DNA sequences of this sample code for an identical CDR3. The chain joins TRBV9 to TRBJ2-1, with TRBD1 matching 10 bases. V lost 3 bases, J lost 6 bases, and 6 bases stayed unmatched. This CDR3 is 15 amino acids long. The germline gives CDR1 SGDLS, CDR2 YYNGEE. In nucleotides, the CDR3 is TGTGCCAGCAGCGATCGGGACAGGGGAGGCAATGAGCAGTTCTTC. Its protein is CASSDRDRGGNEQFF.

The chain joins TRBV28 to TRBJ2-7; maybe TRBD1 (5 bases). The V end was cut by 1 base, the J end by 2 bases, with 12 bases between. Germline-derived CDR1 and CDR2 are MDHEN and SYDVKM. The CDR3 sequence is 15 residues long. The CDR3 loop is CASSLSRVITYEQYF. The CDR3 DNA is TGTGCCAGCAGTTTATCCAGGGTTATTACCTACGAGCAGTACTTC.

This chain uses TRBV21-1 with TRBJ1-2. TRBV21-1 is flagged as a pseudogene. The CDR3 covers 18 residues. In nucleotides, the CDR3 is TGTGCCAGCAGCAAAGCGGAAGGTGTTTCTTTCGTTTCGTATGGCTACACCTTC. Translating gives CASSKAEGVSFVSYGYTF.